This is a list of T cell receptor beta chains from one sample in a study of T cell responses to AZD1222 COVID-19 vaccine. Method: immunoSEQ multiplex PCR; TCRdb's copy keeps in-frame clones and lacks some. Of 100,000 to 150,000 clones in the sample, just over 90% were seen once. The starting material was peripheral blood, obtained on day 0 of AZD1222 vaccination. All receptors come from an adult in good health. CDR3s include the opening cysteine and the closing phenylalanine or tryptophan. D genes are given only for firm matches. A row's size may be missing; if present it is once, few, many or a size class.

>TRBV28|TRBJ2-1|.|.
TGTGCCAGCAGGGAGGGGCCTTGGGAGCAGTTCTTC
CASREGPWEQFF
>TRBV6-5|TRBJ2-1|TRBD2|.
TGTGCCAGCAGTTCCCTGTCGGGCGGGGGGTTAAATGAGCAGTTCTTC
CASSSLSGGGLNEQFF
>TRBV11-2|TRBJ2-3|.|.
TGTGCCAGCAGTCAAAACGCTGATACGCAGTATTTT
CASSQNADTQYF
>TRBV27|TRBJ2-3|TRBD2|.
TGTGCCGTTAGGGCGGCGGGAGGGGATACGCAGTATTTT
CAVRAAGGDTQYF
>TRBV21-1|TRBJ1-4|.|.
TGTGCCAGCAGCGGCCGGGCGGCAACTAATGAAAAACTGTTTTTT
CASSGRAATNEKLFF
>TRBV25-1|TRBJ2-7|.|once
TGTGCCAGCAGTGGGGACTTTCGAAGGGAACCGCGCTACGAGCAGTACTTC
CASSGDFRREPRYEQYF
>TRBV19|TRBJ2-1|.|.
TGTGCCAGTAATGGGCGCTCCTACAATGAGCAGTTCTTC
CASNGRSYNEQFF
>TRBV19|TRBJ2-7|.|.
TGTGCCAGTAGTATGGCCGGGGGTCCCTCCTACGAGCAGTACTTC
CASSMAGGPSYEQYF
>TRBV4-2|TRBJ2-7|.|once
TGTGCCAGCAGCCAAGAAGAGCTATCCTACGAGCAGTACTTC
CASSQEELSYEQYF
>TRBV25-1|TRBJ1-4|.|.
TGTGCCAGCAGTGATCCCCGGGGGGGTGGTGAAAAACTGTTTTTT
CASSDPRGGGEKLFF
>TRBV28|TRBJ1-4|.|.
TGTGCCAGCAGAGATAACAGGGTTGATGAAAAACTGTTTTTT
CASRDNRVDEKLFF
>TRBV9|TRBJ2-1|.|.
TGTGCCAGCAGCGCGAGCTCCTACAATGAGCAGTTCTTC
CASSASSYNEQFF
>TRBV28|TRBJ1-3|.|.
TGTGCCAGCAGCCCACAGGAATCTGGAAACACCATATATTTT
CASSPQESGNTIYF
>TRBV5-4|TRBJ2-7|.|.
TGTGCCAGCAGCGCCGATTCGTTTGGGGAGCAGTACTTC
CASSADSFGEQYF
>TRBV6-2/TRBV6-3|TRBJ2-6|TRBD1|.
TGTGCCAGCAGTAGAACAGGGGCTGGGGCCAACGTCCTGACTTTC
CASSRTGAGANVLTF
>TRBV30|TRBJ1-1|.|.
TGTGCCTGGAGTACCACTTCCGGCCACACTGAAGCTTTCTTT
CAWSTTSGHTEAFF
>TRBV6-6|TRBJ1-1|TRBD1|.
TGTGCCAGCAGTTACTTTAAGGGGGCAGGCACTGAAGCTTTCTTT
CASSYFKGAGTEAFF
>TRBV11-2|TRBJ2-1|TRBD1|.
TGTGCCAGCGGCCGAGGACAGGGGTGGAATGAGCAGTTCTTC
CASGRGQGWNEQFF
>TRBV6-5|TRBJ1-1|.|few
TGTGCCAGCAGTTCTTTCTTCGGACGTGGGAACACTGAAGCTTTCTTT
CASSSFFGRGNTEAFF
>TRBV7-9|TRBJ1-1|.|once
TGTGCCAGCAGCGCCCAGGGTCCCCCTGAAGCTTTCTTT
CASSAQGPPEAFF
>TRBV30|TRBJ1-3|.|once
TGTGCCTGGACCCGGGGAAACACCATATATTTT
CAWTRGNTIYF
>TRBV7-9|TRBJ1-3|TRBD1|.
TGTGCCAGCAGCTTAGCAGGGGACAGGGTGCACACCATATATTTT
CASSLAGDRVHTIYF
>TRBV6-2/TRBV6-3|TRBJ2-3|.|.
TGTGCCAGCAGCCCGGGGTTCACAGATACGCAGTATTTT
CASSPGFTDTQYF
>TRBV24-1|TRBJ2-4|.|.
TGTGCCACCAGTGATTTGTCAGCGGGCGGCGAAAACATTCAGTACTTC
CATSDLSAGGENIQYF
>TRBV5-4|TRBJ1-2|TRBD1|.
TGTGCCAGCAGCTTAACAGGGGGGCTTAACTATGGCTACACCTTC
CASSLTGGLNYGYTF
>TRBV4-3|TRBJ2-7|.|.
TGCGCCAGCAGCCAAGATCTGCCCGGCTCGTACGAGCAGTACTTC
CASSQDLPGSYEQYF
>TRBV6-5|TRBJ1-1|TRBD1|.
TGTGCCAGCAGACGTACGGGACAGCCGAACACTGAAGCTTTCTTT
CASRRTGQPNTEAFF
>TRBV5-1|TRBJ1-1|.|.
TGCGCCAGCAGCTTGGCCCAGGGCACGAACACTGAAGCTTTCTTT
CASSLAQGTNTEAFF